This TCR beta chain was documented in a study of blood T cell repertoires in COVID-19. On the study more broadly: The cDNA or gDNA used as material had been derived from T cells, B-cell-depleted T cells, or PBMCs.

As originally analysed: Using reference gene primer amplification, nucleated cell counts were estimated. The repertoire was sequenced with immunoSEQ multiplex PCR; TCRdb's copy has only in-frame clones and lacks some. V and J calls and clone size follow that table, whereas D and trimming were derived from the DNA. The sample lists more than 250,000 clones, 87% occurring once. Allocation to cohorts depended on clinical history reported by the participants. Donors in Cohort 3 who had recovered were those with two negative PCRs, healthcare professional clearance, or resolution of their symptoms. The CDR3 consists of 16 residues. Germline assignment: CDR1 SQVTM and CDR2 ANQGSEA. V lost 2 bases and J 2 bases, leaving 16 bases between the germline ends.

The sample comprised PBMCs or T cells enriched from blood (not recorded which). The receptor's source is a woman under 40 who had recovered from COVID-19. The V call is TRBV29-1, the J call TRBJ1-3; D not certain. CDR3 DNA sequence: TGCAGCGTTGAAAGCGGCCGTCAACAAACTGGAAACACCATATATTTT. Translating it yields CSVESGRQQTGNTIYF. Full variable domain (missing parts from reference TRBV29-1 and TRBJ1-3): SAVISQKPSRDICQRGTSLTIQCQVDSQVTMMFWYRQQPGQSLTLIATANQGSEATYESGFVIDKFPISRPNLTFSTLTVSNMSPEDSSIYLCSVESGRQQTGNTIYFGEGSWLTVV.